This T cell receptor (beta chain) was profiled in a study of OX40 agonist ivuxolimab in advanced cancers. Background on the study: Treatment of patients was with ivuxolimab, an agonistic anti-OX40 (CD134) antibody. All patients had ivuxolimab intravenously every 2 weeks at 0.01 to 10 mg/kg. Mean age 60 years, range roughly 20 to 85; 82.7% male.

As concerns this clone: The antigen remains undetermined.

The data were produced by immunoSEQ multiplex PCR, yet TCRdb's version contains in-frame clones alone and is incomplete. The sample yields 20,000 to 25,000 clones, more than 75% seen once. Overall study findings and caveats: On average, a greater number of expanded clones characterised CD8+ T cells relative to CD4+.

The sequence was obtained from an adult with an advanced solid tumor such as melanoma, head and neck, liver or kidney cancer. The starting material was CD4+ or CD8+ T cells sorted from blood, obtained in a trial of the OX40 agonist ivuxolimab.

The CDR3 DNA reads as TGTGCCAGCAGCTTAGACGTGGCTGGAGGAGTTGAGCCCCAGCATTTT. It translates to CASSLDVAGGVEPQHF. The chain uses TRBV7-6 and TRBJ1-5; D not resolved. Germline V gene sequence: CDR1 SGHVS, CDR2 FNYEAQ. The CDR3 is 16 amino acids. V lost 1 base to trimming and J lost 8 bases, with 18 bases between them.